This TCR beta chain was recovered during a study of T cells after yellow fever vaccination. Study summary: SMART-Seq v4 Ultra Low Input handled preparation of low-cell-number fractions.

From the 5' RACE reads, TCRdb called clonotypes with MiXCR, one entry per CDR3 protein. This repertoire shows about 500,000 distinct CDR3 sequences, about 15% found once; its top ten account for roughly 17%. V shed 6 bases and J 7 bases; nucleotides not matched to a gene: 7. Germline CDR1 is WSHSY and CDR2 is SAAADI. The CDR3 has 15 amino acids. The chain joins TRBV10-2 to TRBJ2-1; 12 nucleotides match TRBD1. This TCR came from a man younger than 35 who received the YFV17D yellow fever vaccine. Sequencing was performed on PBMCs, taken 5 days after the first yellow fever vaccination. The CDR3 is CASRGQGALWNEQFF. The CDR3 DNA is TGCGCCAGCAGGGGACAGGGGGCCCTCTGGAATGAGCAGTTCTTC.